One sample yielded the 15 T cell receptor beta chains listed below, sequenced in a study of patients and donors after allogeneic stem cell transplantation. TCRdb re-called the RT-PCR reads with MiXCR, one entry per CDR3 protein. The profile shows about 960,000 distinct CDR3 sequences, approximately 18% of them singletons. The sample was blood, either unsorted or a sorted T cell fraction (not recorded which). The source is a human donor who was either an allogeneic HSCT recipient or a stem cell or donor lymphocyte infusion donor (not recorded which). It is not recorded whose cells these are; they may come from a transplant donor.

The chain couples TRBV24-1 to TRBJ2-1; weak D call: TRBD2 (6 bases). Trimming shortened V by 1 base and J by 0 bases, and 9 bases separated the two germline ends. The germline V gene encodes CDR1 KGHDR and CDR2 SFDVKD. This CDR3 is 16 amino acids long. CDR3 nucleotides: TGTGCCACCAGTGATTTTACCGGGAGCTCCTACAATGAGCAGTTCTTC. Protein sequence: CATSDFTGSSYNEQFF.

The V gene is TRBV29-1, the J gene TRBJ1-4; D is perhaps TRBD1 (6 bases). The V gene's germline CDR1 is SQVTM and CDR2 ANQGSEA. The CDR3 is made up of 12 amino acids. Trimming removed 3 bases at V and 12 bases at J, with 14 bases between. CDR3 protein: CSVDGGATELFF. In nucleotides, the CDR3 is TGCAGCGTTGATGGGGGCGCGACGGAACTGTTTTTT.

The CDR3 DNA sequence: TGCAGTGCTAGAGATTTTAAGACAGGCTCCTCCTACAATGAGCAGTTCTTC. It encodes CSARDFKTGSSYNEQFF. This chain joins TRBV20-1 and TRBJ2-1, with a possible D match to TRBD1 (6 bases). Germline CDR1 DFQATT, CDR2 SNEGSKA (reference sequence). This CDR3 has 17 residues. The V end lost 0 bases, the J end lost 0 bases, and 15 bases lay between the germline ends.

The chain couples TRBV5-6 to TRBJ1-2, with D possibly TRBD1 on 5 matching bases. The CDR3 runs to 16 residues. V was cut by 4 bases and J by 5 bases, with 21 bases left in between. The germline CDR1 and CDR2 sequences are SGHDT and YYEEEE. The CDR3 DNA reads as TGTGCCAGCAGCCTCTTTAGGGGCAGTGAGATGTATGGCTACACCTTC. Protein sequence: CASSLFRGSEMYGYTF.

The chain combines TRBV5-1 with TRBJ1-3; D not certain. The germline V gene encodes CDR1 SGHRS and CDR2 YFSETQ. V lost 4 bases and J lost 0, with 14 bases in between. The CDR3 is 16 amino acids. The CDR3 here is CASSPGPNFSGNTIYF. The CDR3 nucleotides are TGCGCCAGCAGCCCGGGTCCCAATTTCTCTGGAAACACCATATATTTT.

The table lists this clonotype with a few counts. The gene calls are TRBV6-5 and TRBJ2-7; D is perhaps TRBD2 (7 bases). Germline V gene sequence: CDR1 MNHEY, CDR2 SVGAGI. The CDR3 is 17 amino acids. The ends were cut back, 3 bases at V and 1 base at J, with 19 bases in the middle. In DNA, the CDR3 is TGTGCCAGCAGTTATCGGGTCGGGGGGCATTTTTCCTACGAGCAGTACTTC. Translated, it gives CASSYRVGGHFSYEQYF.

This sequence joins TRBV18 and TRBJ2-2; 8 bases are shared with TRBD1. The ends lost 7 bases at V and 2 bases at J; junction bases unmatched: 3. The CDR3 totals 14 residues. Germline lookup yields CDR1 KGHSH and CDR2 LQKENI. CDR3 DNA: TGTGCCAGCTTCGGACAGGGCAACACCGGGGAGCTGTTTTTT. Translated: CASFGQGNTGELFF.

The rearrangement links TRBV29-1 to TRBJ1-3; D not certain. Germline V gene data show CDR1 as SQVTM and CDR2 as ANQGSEA. V lost 6 bases and J lost 2, with 20 bases in between. This CDR3 has 16 residues. The CDR3 coding sequence is TGCAGCGTAGAGGACGGTTGGGGAATGGCTGGAAACACCATATATTTT. The encoded protein is CSVEDGWGMAGNTIYF. Full variable domain (outside the CDR3, taken from reference TRBV29-1 and TRBJ1-3): SAVISQKPSRDICQRGTSLTIQCQVDSQVTMMFWYRQQPGQSLTLIATANQGSEATYESGFVIDKFPISRPNLTFSTLTVSNMSPEDSSIYLCSVEDGWGMAGNTIYFGEGSWLTVV.

The rearrangement joins TRBV5-1 to TRBJ1-1, with D uncertain. Germline V gives CDR1 SGHRS, CDR2 YFSETQ. CDR3 length equals 15 residues. Deletions cut 6 bases from V and 2 bases from J, with 17 bases between. The CDR3 spells CASTLAHPSNTEAFF. CDR3 nucleotides: TGCGCCAGCACCCTAGCCCACCCTTCTAACACTGAAGCTTTCTTT.

The genes are TRBV14 and TRBJ1-1; weak D call: TRBD1 (6 bases). This CDR3 region has 16 residues. The germline gives CDR1 SGHDN, CDR2 FVKESK. Trimming stripped 5 bases from V and 6 bases from J, with 22 bases between. This chain's CDR3 is CASSKRGGPTRAEAFF. Here the CDR3 DNA reads TGTGCCAGCAGCAAAAGAGGGGGTCCCACGAGGGCTGAAGCTTTCTTT.

This clonotype was observed a handful of times. The chain carries TRBV7-2 and TRBJ2-7; the D gene is possibly TRBD1 (6 bases). Germline V gene sequence: CDR1 SGHTA, CDR2 FQGNSA. This CDR3 is 15 amino acids long. Trimming left V 5 bases short and J 3 bases short, with 17 bases between. CDR3 sequence reads: CASSITGTTLYEQYF. The CDR3 nucleotides read TGTGCCAGCAGCATCACCGGGACAACCCTCTACGAGCAGTACTTC.

This clonotype occurred once. This chain links TRBV13 with TRBJ2-2; 8 bases are a match to TRBD2. The V segment lost 5 bases and the J segment 1 base; nucleotides outside the gene matches: 6. Germline V gene sequence: CDR1 PRHDT, CDR2 FYEKMQ (reference sequence). This CDR3 has 16 amino acids. Here the CDR3 DNA reads TGTGCCAGCAGCCCGGGACTAGAAAAGAACACCGGGGAGCTGTTTTTT. It yields the protein CASSPGLEKNTGELFF.

CDR3 loop: CASSPRGFAVGTDTQYF. CDR3 bases: TGTGCCAGCAGCCCCCGAGGGTTCGCGGTTGGTACAGATACGCAGTATTTT. The gene calls are TRBV7-2 and TRBJ2-3, with a tentative D call TRBD2 (5 bases). Per germline, CDR1 SGHTA and CDR2 FQGNSA. V lost 5 bases and J lost 3, with 21 bases in between. This CDR3 has 17 amino acids.

This chain links TRBV7-8 with TRBJ2-4; 7 nucleotides line up with TRBD2. V was clipped by 4 bases and J by 6 bases; unmatched bases: 6. The germline V gene has CDR1 SGHVS and CDR2 FQNEAQ. The CDR3 is 14 residues long. As DNA, the CDR3 is TGTGCCAGCAGCTACGGGGGGATTAGAAACATTCAGTACTTC. It codes for CASSYGGIRNIQYF.

This clonotype was detected ten times or more. The chain combines TRBV4-2 with TRBJ2-3; no clear D gene. The CDR3 extends over 17 amino acids. Germline V CDR1 and CDR2: LGHNA, YNFKEQ. V was trimmed by 1 base and J by 1 base, leaving 15 bases between them. This chain's CDR3 is CASSQVPGFQGTDTQYF. The CDR3 DNA is TGTGCCAGCAGCCAAGTGCCAGGATTCCAGGGCACAGATACGCAGTATTTT.